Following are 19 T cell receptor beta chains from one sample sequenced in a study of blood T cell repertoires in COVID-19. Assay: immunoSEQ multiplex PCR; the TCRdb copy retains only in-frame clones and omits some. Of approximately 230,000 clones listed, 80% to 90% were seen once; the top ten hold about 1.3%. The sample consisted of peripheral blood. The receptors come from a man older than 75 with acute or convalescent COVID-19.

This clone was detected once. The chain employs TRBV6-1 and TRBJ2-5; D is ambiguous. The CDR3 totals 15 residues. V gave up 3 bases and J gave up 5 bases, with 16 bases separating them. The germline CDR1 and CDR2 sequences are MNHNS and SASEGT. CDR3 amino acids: CASSEGNPRRETQYF. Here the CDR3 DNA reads TGTGCCAGCAGTGAGGGCAACCCGAGACGGGAGACCCAGTACTTC.

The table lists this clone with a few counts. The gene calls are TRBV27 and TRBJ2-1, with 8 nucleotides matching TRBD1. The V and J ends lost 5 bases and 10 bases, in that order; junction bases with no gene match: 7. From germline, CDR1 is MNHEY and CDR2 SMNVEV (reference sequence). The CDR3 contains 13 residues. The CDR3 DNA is TGTGCCAGCAGTCTGCAGGGGGCTTCCGAGCAGTTCTTC. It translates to CASSLQGASEQFF.

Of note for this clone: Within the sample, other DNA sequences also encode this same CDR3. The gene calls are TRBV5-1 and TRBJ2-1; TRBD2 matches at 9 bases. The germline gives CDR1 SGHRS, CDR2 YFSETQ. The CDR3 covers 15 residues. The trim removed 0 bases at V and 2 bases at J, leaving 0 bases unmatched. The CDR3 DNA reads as TGCGCCAGCAGCTTGGGGACTAGCGCCTACAATGAGCAGTTCTTC. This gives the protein CASSLGTSAYNEQFF. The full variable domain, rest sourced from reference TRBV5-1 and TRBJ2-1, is KAGVTQTPRYLIKTRGQQVTLSCSPISGHRSVSWYQQTPGQGLQFLFEYFSETQRNKGNFPGRFSGRQFSNSRSEMNVSTLELGDSALYLCASSLGTSAYNEQFFGPGTRLTVL.

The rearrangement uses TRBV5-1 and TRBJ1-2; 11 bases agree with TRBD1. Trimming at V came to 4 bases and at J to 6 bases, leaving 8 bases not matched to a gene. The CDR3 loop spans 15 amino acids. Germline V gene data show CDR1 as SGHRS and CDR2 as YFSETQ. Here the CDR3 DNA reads TGCGCCAGCAGCGTGGACAGGGGGCTTTTCGATGGCTACACCTTC. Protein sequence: CASSVDRGLFDGYTF.

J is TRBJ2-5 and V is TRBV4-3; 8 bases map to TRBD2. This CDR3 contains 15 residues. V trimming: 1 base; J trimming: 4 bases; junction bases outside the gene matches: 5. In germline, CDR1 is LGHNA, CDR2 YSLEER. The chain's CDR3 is CASSQATGGLETQYF. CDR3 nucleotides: TGCGCCAGCAGCCAAGCTACGGGGGGGCTAGAGACCCAGTACTTC.

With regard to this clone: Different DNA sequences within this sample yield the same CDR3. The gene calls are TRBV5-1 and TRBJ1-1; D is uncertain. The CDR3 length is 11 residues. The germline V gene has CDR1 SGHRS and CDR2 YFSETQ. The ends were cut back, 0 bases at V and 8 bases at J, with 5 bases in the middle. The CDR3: CASSLGQEAFF. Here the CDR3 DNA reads TGCGCCAGCAGCTTGGGTCAGGAAGCTTTCTTT.

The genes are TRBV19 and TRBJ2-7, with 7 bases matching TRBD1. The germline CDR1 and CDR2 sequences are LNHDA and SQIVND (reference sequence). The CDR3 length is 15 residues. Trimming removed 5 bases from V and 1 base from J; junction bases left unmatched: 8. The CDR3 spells CASSFSGGRSYEQYF. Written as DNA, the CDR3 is TGTGCCAGTAGTTTCTCAGGGGGTAGGTCCTACGAGCAGTACTTC.

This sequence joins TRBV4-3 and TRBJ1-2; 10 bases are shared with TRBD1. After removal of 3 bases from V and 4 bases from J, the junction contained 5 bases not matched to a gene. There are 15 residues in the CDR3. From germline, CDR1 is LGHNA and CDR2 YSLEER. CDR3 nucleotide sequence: TGCGCCAGCAGCCATGAAGGACAGGGGGGCTATGGCTACACCTTC. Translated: CASSHEGQGGYGYTF.

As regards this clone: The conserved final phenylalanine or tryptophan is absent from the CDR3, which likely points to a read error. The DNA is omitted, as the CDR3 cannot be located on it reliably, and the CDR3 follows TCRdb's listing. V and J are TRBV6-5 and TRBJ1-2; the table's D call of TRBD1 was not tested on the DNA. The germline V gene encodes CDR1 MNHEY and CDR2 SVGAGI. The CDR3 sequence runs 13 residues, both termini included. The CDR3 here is CASSQPGQGFRSL.

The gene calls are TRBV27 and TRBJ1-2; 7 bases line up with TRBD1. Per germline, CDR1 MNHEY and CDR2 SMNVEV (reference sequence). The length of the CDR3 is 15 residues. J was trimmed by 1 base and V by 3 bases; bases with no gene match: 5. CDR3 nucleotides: TGTGCCAGCAGTTTCGGGACAGCACTTAACTATGGCTACACCTTC. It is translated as CASSFGTALNYGYTF.

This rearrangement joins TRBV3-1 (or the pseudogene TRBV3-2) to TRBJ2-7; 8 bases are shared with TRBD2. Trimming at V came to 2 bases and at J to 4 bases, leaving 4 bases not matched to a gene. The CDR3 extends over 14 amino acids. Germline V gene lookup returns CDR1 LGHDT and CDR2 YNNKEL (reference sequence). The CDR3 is CASSQSQRGYEQYF. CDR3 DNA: TGTGCCAGCAGCCAAAGCCAGCGGGGGTACGAGCAGTACTTC.

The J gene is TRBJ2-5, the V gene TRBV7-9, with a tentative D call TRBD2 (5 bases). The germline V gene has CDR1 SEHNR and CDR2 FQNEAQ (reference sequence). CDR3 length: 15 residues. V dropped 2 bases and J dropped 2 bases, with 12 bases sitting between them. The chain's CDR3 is CASSLLLASQETQYF. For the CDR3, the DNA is TGTGCCAGCAGCTTACTGCTAGCTAGTCAAGAGACCCAGTACTTC. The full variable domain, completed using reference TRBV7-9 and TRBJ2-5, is DTGVSQNPRHKITKRGQNVTFRCDPISEHNRLYWYRQTLGQGPEFLTYFQNEAQLEKSRLLSDRFSAERPKGSFSTLEIQRTEQGDSAMYLCASSLLLASQETQYFGPGTRLLVL.

The CDR3 spells CASSAGGAGDEKLFF. CDR3 bases: TGTGCCAGCAGCGCCGGGGGGGCAGGGGATGAAAAACTGTTTTTT. The chain is built from TRBV9 and TRBJ1-4; D might be TRBD1 (6 bases). The V gene's germline CDR1 is SGDLS and CDR2 YYNGEE. Trimming pared 3 bases from V and 6 bases from J, leaving 15 bases between. CDR3 length: 15 residues.

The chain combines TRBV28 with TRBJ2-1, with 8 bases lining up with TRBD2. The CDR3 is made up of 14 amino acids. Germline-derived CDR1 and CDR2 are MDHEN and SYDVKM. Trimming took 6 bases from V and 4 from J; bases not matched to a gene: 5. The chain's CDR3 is CASSGRVSYNEQFF. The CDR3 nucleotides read TGTGCCAGCAGCGGGAGGGTATCTTACAATGAGCAGTTCTTC.

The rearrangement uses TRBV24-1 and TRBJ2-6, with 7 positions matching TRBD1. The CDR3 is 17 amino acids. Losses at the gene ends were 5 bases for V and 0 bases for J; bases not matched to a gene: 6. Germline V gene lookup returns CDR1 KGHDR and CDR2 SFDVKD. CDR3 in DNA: TGTGCCACCAGTGCCGAAGGGACAGCCTCTGGGGCCAACGTCCTGACTTTC. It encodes CATSAEGTASGANVLTF.

In nucleotides, the CDR3 is TGTGCCAGCATACCGGGACAGGGATACGCCTACAATGAGCAGTTCTTC. This translates into CASIPGQGYAYNEQFF. The V gene is TRBV27, the J gene TRBJ2-1; 9 bases match TRBD1. V shed 7 bases, J shed 2 bases, and the junction held 9 bases outside the gene matches. Germline-derived CDR1 and CDR2 are MNHEY and SMNVEV (reference sequence). The CDR3 has 16 amino acids.

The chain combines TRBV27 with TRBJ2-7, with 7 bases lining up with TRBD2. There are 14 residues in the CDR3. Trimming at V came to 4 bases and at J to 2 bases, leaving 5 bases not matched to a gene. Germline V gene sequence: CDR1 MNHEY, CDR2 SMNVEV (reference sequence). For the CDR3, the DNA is TGTGCCAGCAGTTCGGCTAGCGGAACCTACGAGCAGTACTTC. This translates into CASSSASGTYEQYF.

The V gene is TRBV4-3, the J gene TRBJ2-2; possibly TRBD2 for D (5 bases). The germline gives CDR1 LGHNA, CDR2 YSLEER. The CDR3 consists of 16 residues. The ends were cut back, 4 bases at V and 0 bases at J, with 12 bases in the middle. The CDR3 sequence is CASSRRPGSNTGELFF. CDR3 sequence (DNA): TGCGCCAGCAGCCGCCGACCGGGATCGAACACCGGGGAGCTGTTTTTT.

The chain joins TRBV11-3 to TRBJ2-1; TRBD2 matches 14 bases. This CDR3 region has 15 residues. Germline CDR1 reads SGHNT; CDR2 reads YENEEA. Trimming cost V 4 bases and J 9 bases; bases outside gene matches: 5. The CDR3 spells CASSSGLAGGAEQFF. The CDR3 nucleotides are TGTGCCAGCAGCTCCGGACTAGCGGGAGGCGCTGAGCAGTTCTTC.